What follows are 30 T cell receptor beta chains derived from one specimen sequenced in a study of cytomegalovirus exposure and HLA in healthy donors. Primers included in the PCR were 60 Vbeta and 13 Jbeta primers. Profiling relied on immunoSEQ multiplex PCR, and the TCRdb table lists in-frame clones only, not all of them. Counted here are some 90,000 clones, over 70% occurring once; the ten biggest clones make up over 2%. Sequencing input: PBMCs. Receptors were obtained from a boy aged 10-17 years in good health and CMV-seronegative.

The V gene is TRBV4-2, the J gene TRBJ1-1; D not resolved. V lost 0 bases and J 11 bases, leaving 13 bases between the germline ends. CDR1 LGHNA and CDR2 YNFKEQ come from the germline V gene. The CDR3 totals 13 residues. CDR3 residues: CASSQDGEPGAFF. Written as DNA, the CDR3 is TGTGCCAGCAGCCAAGACGGGGAGCCTGGGGCTTTCTTT.

The V call is TRBV27, the J call TRBJ2-1; 7 bases map to TRBD2. V trimming: 8 bases; J trimming: 10 bases; junction bases outside the gene matches: 11. From germline, CDR1 is MNHEY and CDR2 SMNVEV (reference sequence). This CDR3 region has 13 residues. The CDR3 region is CASGITSVREQFF. The CDR3 DNA sequence: TGTGCCAGCGGAATAACTAGCGTTCGAGAGCAGTTCTTC.

This chain uses TRBV9 with TRBJ1-4; tentative D call: TRBD1 (5 bases). V was cut by 1 base and J by 4 bases, with 8 bases left in between. The CDR3 runs to 14 residues. Germline-derived CDR1 and CDR2 are SGDLS and YYNGEE. CDR3 DNA sequence: TGTGCCAGCAGCGTACGGGGGGGTAATGAAAAACTGTTTTTT. The encoded protein is CASSVRGGNEKLFF.

This chain uses TRBV29-1 with TRBJ1-2; D is unresolved. Germline V gene lookup returns CDR1 SQVTM and CDR2 ANQGSEA. This CDR3 has 11 amino acids. Trimming took 6 bases from V and 5 from J, leaving 10 bases between them. Here the CDR3 DNA reads TGCAGCGTGGGTGACTCTTATGGCTACACCTTC. Its protein is CSVGDSYGYTF.

This clone showed up just once. V gene TRBV29-1 combines with J gene TRBJ1-1; perhaps TRBD1 as D (5 bases). The CDR3 sequence is 18 residues long. V was clipped by 0 bases and J by 0 bases, with 20 bases between them. Germline-derived CDR1 and CDR2 are SQVTM and ANQGSEA. CDR3 coding DNA: TGCAGCGTTGAAGAGGATTCAAGGGGCGTTGGAATGAACACTGAAGCTTTCTTT. It is translated as CSVEEDSRGVGMNTEAFF.

The rearrangement links TRBV7-9 to TRBJ2-6, with TRBD2 as a possible D gene (6 bases). This CDR3 comprises 16 residues. The V gene lost 0 bases and the J gene lost 2 bases, with 8 bases spanning the gap. Per germline, CDR1 SEHNR and CDR2 FQNEAQ (reference sequence). The CDR3 bases are TGTGCCAGCAGCTTAGCGGGAGGTACTGGGGCCAACGTCCTGACTTTC. Its translation is CASSLAGGTGANVLTF.

The genes are TRBV14 and TRBJ1-3; the D is unclear. The CDR3 covers 15 residues. The ends were cut back, 2 bases at V and 0 bases at J, with 8 bases in the middle. Germline V gene lookup returns CDR1 SGHDN and CDR2 FVKESK. This CDR3 reads CASSQTVLSGNTIYF. The DNA of the CDR3 is TGTGCCAGCAGCCAAACAGTCCTCTCTGGAAACACCATATATTTT. Full variable domain (outside the CDR3, taken from reference TRBV14 and TRBJ1-3): EAGVTQFPSHSVIEKGQTVTLRCDPISGHDNLYWYRRVMGKEIKFLLHFVKESKQDESGMPNNRFLAERTGGTYSTLKVQPAELEDSGVYFCASSQTVLSGNTIYFGEGSWLTVV.

The chain combines TRBV13 with TRBJ2-7; TRBD1 is a possible D gene (5 bases). Trimming took 5 bases from V and 0 from J, leaving 14 bases between them. The CDR3 is made up of 15 amino acids. CDR1 is PRHDT, CDR2 FYEKMQ, per germline (reference sequence). The chain's CDR3 is CASSALQDSSYEQYF. The DNA for the CDR3 is TGTGCCAGCAGCGCCTTACAGGATAGCTCCTACGAGCAGTACTTC.

V usage is TRBV7-9 and J usage is TRBJ1-2, with D possibly TRBD1 on 6 matching bases. The CDR3 is 14 amino acids. Trimming stripped 2 bases from V and 8 bases from J, with 15 bases between. Germline V gene sequence: CDR1 SEHNR, CDR2 FQNEAQ (reference sequence). This chain's CDR3 is CASSLNPGVHGYTF. Written as DNA, the CDR3 is TGTGCCAGCAGCTTAAACCCAGGGGTACACGGCTACACCTTC.

The J gene is TRBJ2-2, the V gene TRBV9; TRBD2 agrees at 7 bases. Germline V CDR1 and CDR2: SGDLS, YYNGEE. The CDR3 is 14 amino acids. Germline trimming cut 6 bases from V and 1 base from J; bases unmatched to any gene: 3. CDR3 loop: CASNPGGNTGELFF. In nucleotides, the CDR3 is TGTGCCAGCAACCCGGGGGGGAACACCGGGGAGCTGTTTTTT. Full variable domain (remainder filled in from reference TRBV9 and TRBJ2-2): DSGVTQTPKHLITATGQRVTLRCSPRSGDLSVYWYQQSLDQGLQFLIQYYNGEERAKGNILERFSAQQFPDLHSELNLSSLELGDSALYFCASNPGGNTGELFFGEGSRLTVL.

V is TRBV28 and J is TRBJ2-1, with 8 bases lining up with TRBD2. Trimming cost V 7 bases and J 9 bases; bases outside gene matches: 11. This CDR3 is 14 amino acids long. The germline V gene encodes CDR1 MDHEN and CDR2 SYDVKM. The CDR3: CASTAVPRGGEQFF. CDR3 DNA: TGTGCCAGCACCGCTGTGCCCCGGGGGGGTGAGCAGTTCTTC. The full variable domain, in which reference TRBV28 and TRBJ2-1 provide the parts outside the CDR3, is DVKVTQSSRYLVKRTGEKVFLECVQDMDHENMFWYRQDPGLGLRLIYFSYDVKMKEKGDIPEGYSVSREKKERFSLILESASTNQTSMYLCASTAVPRGGEQFFGPGTRLTVL.

This clone was seen more than once but under ten times. The DNA of the CDR3 is TGTGCCAGCAGAGGGGGGGCCTATGGCTACACCTTC. Encoded protein: CASRGGAYGYTF. The genes are TRBV9 and TRBJ1-2, with a possible D match to TRBD1 (6 bases). The ends were cut back, 5 bases at V and 4 bases at J, with 9 bases in the middle. Germline lookup yields CDR1 SGDLS and CDR2 YYNGEE. This CDR3 is built from 12 residues.

A note on this clone: No DNA is shown, since the ends of the CDR3 on it are uncertain; the CDR3 is the one TCRdb lists. The rearrangement uses TRBV27 and TRBJ1-5. The V gene's germline CDR1 is MNHEY and CDR2 SMNVEV (reference sequence). The CDR3 is 14 residues long, counting both termini. The CDR3 is CASSFGEGSPPLHF.

The V and J genes are TRBV13 and TRBJ2-7; the D is unclear. Germline V lookup: CDR1 PRHDT, CDR2 FYEKMQ (reference sequence). The V gene lost 3 bases and the J gene lost 0 bases, with 9 bases spanning the gap. The CDR3 has 14 residues. In nucleotides, the CDR3 is TGTGCCAGCAGCTTGCTACCAATCTCCTACGAGCAGTACTTC. Its protein is CASSLLPISYEQYF.

Here the CDR3 reads CASSQERKQGIREAFF. DNA for the CDR3: TGCGCCAGCAGCCAAGAACGAAAACAGGGCATACGTGAAGCTTTCTTT. The rearrangement joins TRBV4-1 to TRBJ1-1; tentative D call: TRBD1 (6 bases). Germline V lookup: CDR1 MGHRA, CDR2 YSYEKL. The CDR3 covers 16 residues. Trimming removed 0 bases from V and 7 bases from J, with 18 bases in between.

The chain couples TRBV4-3 to TRBJ1-1, with D perhaps matching TRBD1 (5 bases). Germline assignment: CDR1 LGHNA and CDR2 YSLEER. Between the trimmed V and J ends, which lost 1 base and 4 bases, there was a span of 10 bases. There are 14 residues in the CDR3. In nucleotides, the CDR3 is TGCGCCAGCAGCCAAGCAGGGTTGGGCACTGAAGCTTTCTTT. This translates into CASSQAGLGTEAFF.

This rearrangement joins TRBV7-9 to TRBJ2-7, with 7 nucleotides matching TRBD1. V shed 5 bases, J shed 4 bases, and the junction held 5 bases outside the gene matches. The CDR3 is made up of 13 amino acids. Germline V gene data show CDR1 as SEHNR and CDR2 as FQNEAQ (reference sequence). Here the CDR3 reads CASSPGQNYEQYF. CDR3 DNA: TGTGCCAGCAGCCCGGGACAGAATTACGAGCAGTACTTC. Together with reference TRBV7-9 and TRBJ2-7, the CDR3 gives the full variable domain: DTGVSQNPRHKITKRGQNVTFRCDPISEHNRLYWYRQTLGQGPEFLTYFQNEAQLEKSRLLSDRFSAERPKGSFSTLEIQRTEQGDSAMYLCASSPGQNYEQYFGPGTRLTVT.

This chain joins TRBV6-5 and TRBJ2-1, with D perhaps TRBD2 (6 bases). Between the trimmed V and J ends, which lost 2 bases and 4 bases, there was a span of 12 bases. CDR1 is MNHEY and CDR2 is SVGAGI in the germline V gene. This CDR3 comprises 15 residues. The CDR3 region has the DNA TGTGCCAGCAGTTACAGCCTAGCGATTTACAATGAGCAGTTCTTC. Its translation is CASSYSLAIYNEQFF.

V and J are TRBV5-6 and TRBJ2-7; 7 bases agree with TRBD1. This CDR3 contains 15 residues. In germline, CDR1 is SGHDT, CDR2 YYEEEE. Trimming at V came to 0 bases and at J to 0 bases, leaving 3 bases not matched to a gene. In DNA form, the CDR3 reads TGTGCCAGCAGCTTGGTACGGGACAGCTCCTACGAGCAGTACTTC. This encodes CASSLVRDSSYEQYF.

The genes are TRBV18 and TRBJ2-1, with a tentative D call TRBD1 (6 bases). Germline V gene data show CDR1 as KGHSH and CDR2 as LQKENI. V lost 6 bases and J 3 bases, leaving 12 bases between the germline ends. The CDR3 has 14 amino acids. CDR3 DNA sequence: TGTGCCAGCTCTGAAAAGACAGGCTACAATGAGCAGTTCTTC. Translation gives CASSEKTGYNEQFF.

The CDR3 coding sequence is TGTGCCAGCAGCCCCAGGGGGGCAGGGGGAAACCAAGAGACCCAGTACTTC. Its protein product is CASSPRGAGGNQETQYF. V and J are TRBV7-9 and TRBJ2-5; D possibly corresponds to TRBD1 (7 bases). This CDR3 is 17 amino acids long. Germline V CDR1 and CDR2: SEHNR, FQNEAQ (reference sequence). The ends were cut back, 5 bases at V and 0 bases at J, with 19 bases in the middle.

The chain couples TRBV10-3 to TRBJ1-2; 7 nucleotides match TRBD1. J gave up 5 bases and V 6 bases, and 6 bases lay outside the gene matches. Germline V lookup: CDR1 ENHRY, CDR2 SYGVKD. The CDR3 contains 13 residues. The CDR3 DNA is TGTGCCATCAGGGGGACAGTCCTTTATGGCTACACCTTC. Translated: CAIRGTVLYGYTF.

V is TRBV15 and J is TRBJ2-5, with 7 nucleotides matching TRBD2. Germline lookup yields CDR1 LNHNV and CDR2 YYDKDF (reference sequence). V lost 1 base, J lost 0 bases, and 14 bases stayed unmatched. The CDR3 runs to 19 residues. CDR3 DNA sequence: TGTGCCACCAGCAGAGCAGCCCTACGACTAGCACTGTACCAAGAGACCCAGTACTTC. Protein: CATSRAALRLALYQETQYF.

This chain's CDR3 is CASSSWTSGRPYEQYF. In DNA, the CDR3 is TGCGCCAGCAGCTCCTGGACTAGCGGGAGGCCCTACGAGCAGTACTTC. This chain connects TRBV5-1 to TRBJ2-7, with 14 nucleotides matching TRBD2. Germline V gene sequence: CDR1 SGHRS, CDR2 YFSETQ. Trimming cost V 3 bases and J 2 bases; bases outside gene matches: 4. There are 16 residues in the CDR3.

CDR3 in amino acids: CASSLRERDTQYF. CDR3 in DNA: TGTGCCAGCAGTTTAAGAGAACGGGATACGCAGTATTTT. The J gene is TRBJ2-3, the V gene TRBV27; D is ambiguous. The CDR3 sequence is 13 residues long. V dropped 2 bases and J dropped 6 bases, with 9 bases sitting between them. Germline V lookup: CDR1 MNHEY, CDR2 SMNVEV (reference sequence).

The chain uses TRBV5-4 and TRBJ2-3; D is uncertain. V was shortened by 9 bases and J by 1 base, with 9 bases between the two germline ends. CDR1 and CDR2 from the germline V gene are SGHNT and YYREEE (reference sequence). The CDR3 covers 12 residues. CDR3 sequence (DNA): TGTGCCATATTAGCTGGCACAGATACGCAGTATTTT. Translation: CAILAGTDTQYF.

The CDR3 coding sequence is TGTGCCAGCAGCTTCGGGGGGGATACGCAGTATTTT. Translation: CASSFGGDTQYF. The V and J genes are TRBV27 and TRBJ2-3, with 7 bases fitting TRBD2. Germline lookup yields CDR1 MNHEY and CDR2 SMNVEV (reference sequence). V shed 6 bases, J shed 6 bases, and the junction held 3 bases outside the gene matches. The CDR3 is made up of 12 amino acids.

About this clone itself: The DNA is left out, because the CDR3 cannot be placed on it with certainty; the CDR3 is given as TCRdb lists it. The chain couples TRBV6-5 to TRBJ1-2; the DNA was not used to check the table's D call, TRBD1. The CDR3 has 15 amino acids, counting both end residues. Germline-derived CDR1 and CDR2 are MNHEY and SVGAGI. The CDR3 here is CASSSSGQGFYGYTF.

The V call is TRBV6-5, the J call TRBJ2-7, with 7 positions matching TRBD2. V dropped 2 bases and J dropped 4; count of bases not matched to a gene: 2. There are 13 residues in the CDR3. Germline V gene lookup returns CDR1 MNHEY and CDR2 SVGAGI. In DNA form, the CDR3 reads TGTGCCAGCAGTTACGGGACTACTTACGAGCAGTACTTC. Translated: CASSYGTTYEQYF.

This clone was picked up a small number of times. The chain joins TRBV6-1 to TRBJ1-1; 8 positions agree with TRBD1. Germline trimming cut 7 bases from V and 1 base from J; bases unmatched to any gene: 5. The CDR3 has 14 amino acids. Germline V lookup: CDR1 MNHNS, CDR2 SASEGT. The CDR3 loop is CASTPDRGNTEAFF. CDR3 sequence (DNA): TGTGCCAGCACACCTGACAGGGGGAACACTGAAGCTTTCTTT.